Listed below are T cell receptor beta chains from one sample, sequenced in a study of blood T cells in healthy people across ages. TCRdb ran MiXCR on the 5' RACE reads and lists one entry per CDR3 protein. Here the sample spans over a million distinct CDR3 sequences, 59% being singletons. Sequences were obtained from blood. These receptor sequences come from a man younger than 35 in good health. Each CDR3 is given without its conserved first and last residue. Fields, in order: D gene, J gene, V gene, CDR3 protein. The D gene is left open where the match is weak.

>-|TRBJ1-2|TRBV29-1
SAPTDNYGYT
>TRBD2|TRBJ2-7|TRBV7-2
ASSLGGAGGEQY
>-|TRBJ2-6|TRBV7-2
ASSPRTGMRRFGANVLT
>-|TRBJ1-1|TRBV7-2
ASSGWATEAF
>-|TRBJ2-1|TRBV6-5
ASSRGDEGQF
>TRBD1|TRBJ1-6|TRBV5-1
ASSMGQLFYNSPLH
>-|TRBJ2-7|TRBV7-8
ASILTRNDDEQY
>TRBD2|TRBJ2-1|TRBV20-1
SARKFLAGGLYYEQF
>TRBD1|TRBJ2-7|TRBV13
ASSTDRGETYEQY
>-|TRBJ1-1|TRBV30
AWTPRDTEAF
>TRBD1|TRBJ1-6|TRBV6-2/TRBV6-3
ASSYPLWTGNSPLH
>TRBD1|TRBJ2-7|TRBV9
ASSGGQSYEQY
>-|TRBJ2-3|TRBV29-1
SVEDLEWLFDTQY
>-|TRBJ2-6|TRBV20-1
SARDAKRSGANVLT
>TRBD1|TRBJ2-7|TRBV20-1
SASTGGSYEQY
>-|TRBJ2-1|TRBV11-2
ASSYRLGTPFFHEQF
>TRBD2|TRBJ2-7|TRBV20-1
SAKTGLGTNEQY
>-|TRBJ2-7|TRBV6-1
ASSERGVLSSYEQY
>-|TRBJ2-4|TRBV5-1
ASSSATDPVVQY
>-|TRBJ2-1|TRBV5-1
ASSPGRVSGYNEQF
>TRBD1|TRBJ1-2|TRBV27
ASSPRTGDFSNYGYT
>TRBD2|TRBJ2-7|TRBV27
ASSLSAGVIYEQY
>-|TRBJ1-2|TRBV11-2
ASSLVSRDYGYT
>-|TRBJ2-6|TRBV27
ASSWGAFDNVLT
>-|TRBJ2-3|TRBV19
ASSATSGDTQY
>-|TRBJ2-1|TRBV29-1
SAVTSSYNEQF
>-|TRBJ2-2|TRBV2
ASRRRGPGTGELF
>-|-|TRBV20-1
SARSPMKAYEQY
>TRBD1|TRBJ1-2|TRBV6-5
ASSRYQGAVGYT
>-|TRBJ2-6|TRBV3-1
ASSQASRASSGANVLT
>-|TRBJ2-7|TRBV6-2/TRBV6-3
ASSYNTIGGNTLSYEQY
>-|-|TRBV15
ATSSRGPETQY
>TRBD2|TRBJ2-1|TRBV20-1
SALRTSGIDEQF
>TRBD2|TRBJ2-1|TRBV10-2
ASSWREREQF
>-|TRBJ2-7|TRBV4-1
ASSQGGGAAYEQY
>-|TRBJ1-2|TRBV6-6
ASRAWETDRYGYT
>-|TRBJ2-3|TRBV6-1
ASSKLGPPSTDTQY
>-|TRBJ2-6|TRBV20-1
SAYPRTGSGANVLT
>-|TRBJ1-2|TRBV20-1
SATMRGYGYT
>TRBD1|TRBJ2-7|TRBV6-5
ASSYTRDSREQY
>-|TRBJ1-6|TRBV20-1
SARESRSYNSPLH
>-|TRBJ2-3|TRBV27
ASSLSGLPADTQY
>-|TRBJ2-7|TRBV6-2/TRBV6-3
ASSYRDHEQY
>-|TRBJ2-1|TRBV5-1
ASSGGTAPSYNEQF
>-|TRBJ2-7|TRBV5-1
ASSLEGSSEEQY
>-|TRBJ2-1|TRBV6-2/TRBV6-3
ASSPGPTTGYEQF
>-|TRBJ2-7|TRBV6-5
ASSYMPSTSEQY
>TRBD1|TRBJ2-3|TRBV6-2/TRBV6-3
ASSLWDRQGSTDTQY
>-|TRBJ2-7|TRBV7-2
ASSSPRDSYEQY
>TRBD1|TRBJ1-2|TRBV3-1
ASSQRTRQGDGYT
>-|TRBJ1-4|TRBV7-9
ASSSTGSEKLF
>TRBD2|TRBJ2-5|TRBV20-1
SATGGLAGESETQY
>TRBD1|TRBJ2-3|TRBV4-1
ASSRTGGLAKADTQY
>-|TRBJ1-5|TRBV20-1
SAWGGAAGRNQPQH